This is a list of T cell receptor beta chains from one sample in a study of cytomegalovirus exposure and HLA in healthy donors. Using immunoSEQ multiplex PCR, the repertoire was profiled, and TCRdb retains in-frame clones only, with some absent. Of 100,000 to 120,000 clones listed, roughly 70% were seen once; the top ten hold 4% to 4.5%. The sample taken for sequencing was PBMCs. The receptors were gathered from a woman in her thirties or forties in good health and CMV-seropositive. Each CDR3 is given with its conserved first and last residue. The D gene is left open where the match is weak. Rows give clone size only sometimes, using once, few, many, or a class for an expanded clone.

v_gene: TRBV10-3; abundance: .; j_gene: TRBJ2-7; d_gene: TRBD1; CDR3aa: CAISEGGTGGYEQYF; CDR3nt: TGTGCCATCAGTGAGGGGGGGACAGGGGGTTACGAGCAGTACTTC
v_gene: TRBV11-3; abundance: .; j_gene: TRBJ2-2; d_gene: .; CDR3aa: CASSLGPFRNTGELFF; CDR3nt: TGTGCCAGCAGCTTAGGTCCGTTCAGAAACACCGGGGAGCTGTTTTTT
v_gene: TRBV4-1; abundance: many; j_gene: TRBJ2-6; d_gene: .; CDR3aa: CASSQLNMGLGANVLTF; CDR3nt: TGCGCCAGCAGCCAATTAAACATGGGGCTTGGGGCCAACGTCCTGACTTTC
v_gene: TRBV7-9; abundance: .; j_gene: TRBJ2-2; d_gene: TRBD2; CDR3aa: CSSSPRGSSGSTGELFF; CDR3nt: TGTTCCAGCAGCCCCCGGGGGAGTAGCGGGAGCACCGGGGAGCTGTTTTTT
v_gene: TRBV5-6; abundance: .; j_gene: TRBJ1-1; d_gene: .; CDR3aa: CASTLLGGGRNTEAFF; CDR3nt: TGTGCCAGCACCCTCTTAGGGGGAGGGAGGAACACTGAAGCTTTCTTT
v_gene: TRBV5-1; abundance: .; j_gene: TRBJ2-3; d_gene: .; CDR3aa: CASSLDGGPSTDTQYF; CDR3nt: TGCGCCAGCAGCTTGGACGGCGGTCCTAGCACAGATACGCAGTATTTT
v_gene: TRBV25-1; abundance: .; j_gene: TRBJ2-7; d_gene: .; CDR3aa: CASNGDSYEQYF; CDR3nt: TGTGCCAGCAACGGGGACTCCTACGAGCAGTACTTC
v_gene: TRBV6-6; abundance: few; j_gene: TRBJ1-4; d_gene: .; CDR3aa: CASRLGPGEKLFF; CDR3nt: TGTGCCAGCAGGTTAGGTCCGGGGGAAAAACTGTTTTTT
v_gene: TRBV11-2; abundance: .; j_gene: TRBJ2-7; d_gene: TRBD2; CDR3aa: CASSSGTSGGIYEQYF; CDR3nt: TGTGCCAGCAGCTCCGGGACTAGCGGGGGAATTTACGAGCAGTACTTC
v_gene: TRBV19; abundance: .; j_gene: TRBJ1-2; d_gene: TRBD1; CDR3aa: CASRTQGAYGYTF; CDR3nt: TGTGCCAGTAGGACTCAGGGGGCGTATGGCTACACCTTC
v_gene: TRBV9; abundance: few; j_gene: TRBJ2-7; d_gene: TRBD1; CDR3aa: CASSVAWTGGEQYF; CDR3nt: TGTGCCAGCAGCGTAGCCTGGACAGGAGGCGAGCAGTACTTC
v_gene: TRBV6-6; abundance: .; j_gene: TRBJ1-2; d_gene: .; CDR3aa: CASSYSDTNYGYTF; CDR3nt: TGTGCCAGCAGTTATTCTGACACTAACTATGGCTACACCTTC
v_gene: TRBV7-9; abundance: .; j_gene: TRBJ1-1; d_gene: .; CDR3aa: CASSLARGEAFF; CDR3nt: TGTGCCAGCAGCTTAGCACGGGGTGAAGCTTTCTTT
v_gene: TRBV5-6; abundance: once; j_gene: TRBJ2-5; d_gene: .; CDR3aa: CASSLSRHHKETQYF; CDR3nt: TGTGCCAGCAGCTTGTCGAGGCACCACAAAGAGACCCAGTACTTC
v_gene: TRBV27; abundance: .; j_gene: TRBJ2-5; d_gene: TRBD2; CDR3aa: CASRGGVRQETQYF; CDR3nt: TGTGCCAGCCGGGGGGGAGTAAGGCAAGAGACCCAGTACTTC
v_gene: TRBV9; abundance: .; j_gene: TRBJ2-3; d_gene: TRBD2; CDR3aa: CASSVGSSGRAGDTQYF; CDR3nt: TGTGCCAGCAGCGTAGGGTCTAGCGGGAGGGCCGGGGATACGCAGTATTTT
v_gene: TRBV14; abundance: .; j_gene: TRBJ1-2; d_gene: .; CDR3aa: CASSSTRQVYSPYGYTF; CDR3nt: TGTGCCAGCAGTTCAACTCGACAGGTTTATTCTCCATATGGCTACACCTTC
v_gene: TRBV7-9; abundance: .; j_gene: TRBJ2-7; d_gene: TRBD1; CDR3aa: CSSSLVTGGSYEQYF; CDR3nt: TGTTCCAGCAGCTTAGTGACAGGGGGATCCTACGAGCAGTACTTC
v_gene: TRBV7-7; abundance: .; j_gene: TRBJ2-1; d_gene: TRBD2; CDR3aa: CASSLAGSSYNEQFF; CDR3nt: TGTGCTAGCAGCTTAGCGGGGAGCTCCTACAATGAGCAGTTCTTC
v_gene: TRBV7-9; abundance: .; j_gene: TRBJ2-5; d_gene: .; CDR3aa: CSSRLGGETQYF; CDR3nt: TGTTCCAGCAGACTCGGCGGTGAGACCCAGTACTTC
v_gene: TRBV4-2; abundance: .; j_gene: TRBJ2-1; d_gene: .; CDR3aa: CASSQNRGTGYNEQFF; CDR3nt: TGTGCCAGCAGCCAAAACCGCGGGACGGGGTACAATGAGCAGTTCTTC
v_gene: TRBV6-1; abundance: .; j_gene: TRBJ1-5; d_gene: TRBD1; CDR3aa: CASSGLDREWPQHF; CDR3nt: TGTGCCAGCAGTGGACTAGACAGGGAGTGGCCCCAGCATTTT
v_gene: TRBV5-1; abundance: .; j_gene: TRBJ1-1; d_gene: .; CDR3aa: CASRAGGTEAFF; CDR3nt: TGCGCCAGCAGGGCAGGTGGCACTGAAGCTTTCTTT
v_gene: TRBV7-2; abundance: .; j_gene: TRBJ1-5; d_gene: .; CDR3aa: CASSIAGDIWDLGNQPQHF; CDR3nt: TGTGCCAGCAGTATTGCTGGGGACATATGGGATTTAGGAAATCAGCCCCAGCATTTT
v_gene: TRBV7-6; abundance: .; j_gene: TRBJ2-3; d_gene: .; CDR3aa: CASSLTGTDTQYF; CDR3nt: TGTGCCAGCAGCTTAACAGGGACAGATACGCAGTATTTT
v_gene: TRBV25-1; abundance: .; j_gene: TRBJ2-2; d_gene: .; CDR3aa: CASSEYAGELFF; CDR3nt: TGTGCCAGCAGTGAATACGCCGGGGAGCTGTTTTTT
v_gene: TRBV2; abundance: .; j_gene: TRBJ1-1; d_gene: .; CDR3aa: CASRLREAFF; CDR3nt: TGTGCCAGCAGATTGAGGGAGGCTTTCTTT
v_gene: TRBV11-1; abundance: .; j_gene: TRBJ1-1; d_gene: TRBD1; CDR3aa: CASSDRVVNTEAFF; CDR3nt: TGTGCCAGCAGCGACAGGGTTGTAAATACTGAAGCTTTCTTT
v_gene: TRBV4-1; abundance: .; j_gene: TRBJ2-3; d_gene: TRBD1; CDR3aa: CASSQDVNRGATDTQYF; CDR3nt: TGCGCCAGCAGCCAAGATGTGAACAGGGGCGCCACAGATACGCAGTATTTT
v_gene: TRBV19; abundance: .; j_gene: TRBJ1-2; d_gene: TRBD1; CDR3aa: CASRPGQGGNYGYTF; CDR3nt: TGTGCCAGTAGACCTGGACAGGGAGGCAACTATGGCTACACCTTC
v_gene: TRBV7-2; abundance: .; j_gene: TRBJ1-1; d_gene: TRBD1; CDR3aa: CASSLRGPMGTEAFF; CDR3nt: TGTGCCAGCAGCTTAAGGGGGCCGATGGGGACTGAAGCTTTCTTT
v_gene: TRBV4-1; abundance: .; j_gene: TRBJ1-3; d_gene: .; CDR3aa: CASSQPDKAFRNTIYF; CDR3nt: TGCGCCAGCAGCCAGCCCGACAAAGCCTTTAGAAACACCATATATTTT
v_gene: TRBV7-9; abundance: .; j_gene: TRBJ1-5; d_gene: TRBD1; CDR3aa: CASSSSDRGGNQPQHF; CDR3nt: TGTGCCAGCAGCTCGTCGGACAGGGGAGGCAATCAGCCCCAGCATTTT
v_gene: TRBV7-9; abundance: .; j_gene: TRBJ2-2; d_gene: TRBD1; CDR3aa: CASSGTGANTGELFF; CDR3nt: TGTGCCAGCAGCGGGACAGGCGCGAACACCGGGGAGCTGTTTTTT
v_gene: TRBV21-1; abundance: .; j_gene: TRBJ1-2; d_gene: .; CDR3aa: CASSKYLATGEATF; CDR3nt: TGTGCCAGCAGCAAATACCTCGCGACAGGGGAAGCCACCTTC
v_gene: TRBV18; abundance: .; j_gene: TRBJ1-1; d_gene: .; CDR3aa: CASSLRGTEAFF; CDR3nt: TGTGCCAGCTCACTTAGGGGCACTGAAGCTTTCTTT
v_gene: TRBV2; abundance: .; j_gene: TRBJ1-2; d_gene: .; CDR3aa: CASRRTALISYTF; CDR3nt: TGTGCCAGCAGAAGGACAGCCCTTATCAGCTACACCTTC
v_gene: TRBV18; abundance: .; j_gene: TRBJ1-2; d_gene: .; CDR3aa: CASSIRQAAWGYTF; CDR3nt: TGTGCCAGCTCAATACGACAGGCCGCCTGGGGCTACACCTTC
v_gene: TRBV18; abundance: .; j_gene: TRBJ1-1; d_gene: .; CDR3aa: CASSRTSGLMNTEAFF; CDR3nt: TGTGCCAGCTCACGTACCTCTGGGCTCATGAACACTGAAGCTTTCTTT
v_gene: TRBV5-1; abundance: few; j_gene: TRBJ2-1; d_gene: TRBD2; CDR3aa: CASSLFPSGSYNEQFF; CDR3nt: TGCGCCAGCAGCTTGTTTCCTAGCGGATCCTACAATGAGCAGTTCTTC
v_gene: TRBV13; abundance: .; j_gene: TRBJ1-2; d_gene: TRBD1; CDR3aa: CASSFLRDRANYGYTF; CDR3nt: TGTGCCAGCAGCTTTCTAAGAGACAGGGCGAACTATGGCTACACCTTC
v_gene: TRBV9; abundance: .; j_gene: TRBJ2-5; d_gene: .; CDR3aa: CASSVGLAVYQETQYF; CDR3nt: TGTGCCAGCAGCGTAGGGTTAGCGGTGTACCAAGAGACCCAGTACTTC
v_gene: TRBV25-1; abundance: once; j_gene: TRBJ2-3; d_gene: .; CDR3aa: CASGAVESTDTQYF; CDR3nt: TGTGCCAGCGGCGCGGTGGAGAGCACAGATACGCAGTATTTT
v_gene: TRBV10-1; abundance: once; j_gene: TRBJ2-7; d_gene: TRBD1; CDR3aa: CASKSGTGGRRDEQYF; CDR3nt: TGCGCCAGCAAATCCGGGACAGGGGGCCGTCGGGACGAGCAGTACTTC
v_gene: TRBV19; abundance: .; j_gene: TRBJ1-5; d_gene: .; CDR3aa: CASSIGGYQPQHF; CDR3nt: TGTGCCAGTAGTATAGGAGGTTATCAGCCCCAGCATTTT
v_gene: TRBV5-4; abundance: few; j_gene: TRBJ2-7; d_gene: .; CDR3aa: CASSWQGSLSYEQYF; CDR3nt: TGTGCCAGCAGCTGGCAGGGCAGCCTCTCCTACGAGCAGTACTTC
v_gene: TRBV12-5; abundance: .; j_gene: TRBJ2-7; d_gene: .; CDR3aa: CASGPRGSHHEQYF; CDR3nt: TGTGCTAGTGGTCCCAGGGGTAGTCACCACGAGCAGTACTTC
v_gene: TRBV2; abundance: .; j_gene: TRBJ1-5; d_gene: TRBD1; CDR3aa: CASSRDRGATGNQPQHF; CDR3nt: TGTGCCAGCAGCCGGGACAGGGGTGCTACAGGCAATCAGCCCCAGCATTTT
v_gene: TRBV5-1; abundance: .; j_gene: TRBJ2-7; d_gene: TRBD2; CDR3aa: CASSKAGGYEQYF; CDR3nt: TGCGCCAGCAGCAAAGCGGGGGGTTACGAGCAGTACTTC
v_gene: TRBV2; abundance: .; j_gene: TRBJ1-2; d_gene: TRBD1; CDR3aa: CASTLTGVANYGYTF; CDR3nt: TGTGCCAGCACCCTCACAGGGGTCGCTAACTATGGCTACACCTTC